This passage covers 24 T cell receptor beta chains from one sample sequenced in a study of Ad26.COV2.S vaccination and SARS-CoV-2 variants. Treatment here: roughly 18 received Ad26.COV2.S at low or high dose, single or two shots; 5 received placebo; per-sample allocation not given. Day 63 following the first vaccine or placebo injection was when the samples were taken. Libraries were prepared by immunoSEQ multiplex PCR; TCRdb keeps only in-frame clonotypes and omits some of them. The sample contains about 400,000 clones, 70% to 90% of which appear only once. The sample in question was peripheral blood, obtained in a trial of Ad26.COV2.S vaccine versus placebo. Receptor source: a person between 18 and 65 years old who received the Ad26.COV2.S COVID-19 vaccine or a placebo.

This clone was found once. This chain uses TRBV6-2 or TRBV6-3 with TRBJ2-2; 8 bases line up with TRBD2. The CDR3 spans 14 residues. The germline V gene has CDR1 MNHEY and CDR2 SVGEGT. The junction had 3 bases not matched to a gene; V was cut back by 5 bases and J by 4 bases. The chain's CDR3 is CASSQAGATGELFF. DNA of the CDR3: TGTGCCAGCAGTCAAGCGGGGGCCACCGGGGAGCTGTTTTTT.

This rearrangement joins TRBV12-5 to TRBJ1-3; D is undetermined. Germline V CDR1 and CDR2: LGHNT, FRNRAP. The CDR3 is 16 amino acids. Trimming pared 2 bases from V and 2 bases from J, leaving 13 bases between. The CDR3 region has the DNA TGTGCTAGTGGTTTGCCCATGTCGGTCCCTGGAAACACCATATATTTT. Amino acid sequence: CASGLPMSVPGNTIYF.

The rearrangement joins TRBV7-2 to TRBJ1-2; D uncertain. The CDR3 loop spans 14 amino acids. In germline, CDR1 is SGHTA, CDR2 FQGNSA. V was pared by 3 bases and J by 2 bases, with 10 bases between. CDR3 nucleotides: TGTGCCAGCAGCTTGGGTGGACGGAACTATGGCTACACCTTC. Its protein is CASSLGGRNYGYTF.

This clone showed up just once. The chain joins TRBV11-3 to TRBJ1-1; 9 bases agree with TRBD1. Germline V gives CDR1 SGHNT, CDR2 YENEEA. The CDR3 extends over 18 amino acids. Trimming took 4 bases from V and 0 from J; bases not matched to a gene: 12. The chain's CDR3 is CASSSDVGTGSLNTEAFF. The CDR3 coding sequence is TGTGCCAGCAGCTCTGACGTCGGGACAGGGAGTTTGAACACTGAAGCTTTCTTT.

V is TRBV5-1 and J is TRBJ1-2; D gene uncertain. This CDR3 region has 13 residues. Germline V CDR1 and CDR2: SGHRS, YFSETQ. Trimming left V 4 bases short and J 8 bases short, with 15 bases between. CDR3 sequence: CASSHRTADGYTF. DNA of the CDR3: TGCGCCAGCAGCCACCGGACGGCAGACGGCTACACCTTC.

The table lists this clone with a few counts. The rearrangement links TRBV4-1 to TRBJ2-2, with 7 nucleotides matching TRBD1. V shed 4 bases and J 6 bases; nucleotides not matched to a gene: 8. This CDR3 contains 15 residues. Germline V lookup: CDR1 MGHRA, CDR2 YSYEKL. This CDR3 reads CASSPHRDRAGELFF. DNA for the CDR3: TGCGCCAGCAGCCCGCATCGCGACAGGGCCGGGGAGCTGTTTTTT.

A word on this clone: The junction departs from the called germline gene at one end, perhaps through a read error. The chain joins TRBV7-9 to TRBJ2-1, with 9 positions matching TRBD1. The CDR3 runs to 11 residues. Germline CDR1 and CDR2: SEHNR and FQNEAQ (reference sequence). The CDR3 bases are TGTGCCAGCAGCTTGTGGACAGGGGAGATCTTC. It specifies CASSLWTGEIF.

A remark on this clone: Within the sample, other DNA sequences also encode this same CDR3. This chain connects TRBV3-1 (or the pseudogene TRBV3-2) to TRBJ2-1; D gene unclear. Germline CDR1 reads LGHDT; CDR2 reads YNNKEL (reference sequence). Deletions cut 1 base from V and 3 bases from J, with 4 bases between. This CDR3 contains 13 residues. CDR3 region: CASSQAVYNEQFF. DNA of the CDR3: TGTGCCAGCAGCCAAGCAGTCTACAATGAGCAGTTCTTC.

In DNA, the CDR3 is TGTGCCAGCAGCCTCTCGGAGGGGGAGGAAGGCTACACCTTC. Its translation is CASSLSEGEEGYTF. This chain joins TRBV9 and TRBJ1-2, with D possibly TRBD1 on 6 matching bases. This CDR3 has 14 amino acids. V lost 4 bases to trimming and J lost 8 bases, with 18 bases between them. Germline-derived CDR1 and CDR2 are SGDLS and YYNGEE.

The V call is TRBV6-6, the J call TRBJ1-6; a weak D match, TRBD1 (5 bases). Germline-derived CDR1 and CDR2 are MNHNY and SVGAGI (reference sequence). V dropped 5 bases and J dropped 2 bases, with 19 bases sitting between them. The CDR3 is 18 residues long. The CDR3 sequence: CASSPRAQGKTYNSPLHF. The CDR3 DNA sequence: TGTGCCAGCAGTCCCCGTGCGCAGGGTAAAACCTATAATTCACCCCTCCACTTT.

This chain links TRBV11-2 with TRBJ2-3, with 8 bases identical to TRBD2. The germline V gene has CDR1 SGHAT and CDR2 FQNNGV. CDR3 length: 17 residues. J gave up 1 base and V 5 bases, and 11 bases lay outside the gene matches. The CDR3 DNA reads as TGTGCCAGCAGCACAAGTATGCCGGGACTAGGCACAGATACGCAGTATTTT. This translates into CASSTSMPGLGTDTQYF.

The CDR3 DNA follows: TGCGCCAGCAGCCCGAAGGGACAGGCTGATACGCAGTATTTT. Translated: CASSPKGQADTQYF. The genes are TRBV4-1 and TRBJ2-3, with 8 positions matching TRBD1. The J segment lost 6 bases and the V segment lost 4 bases, leaving 6 bases of the junction unmatched. The CDR3 is 14 residues long. Looked up from germline, CDR1 is MGHRA and CDR2 is YSYEKL.

This clone has just one count. The chain uses TRBV6-5 and TRBJ2-7; TRBD1 aligns across 8 bases. The CDR3 covers 14 residues. V lost 5 bases to trimming and J lost 4 bases; unmatched junction nucleotides: 7. CDR1 is MNHEY and CDR2 is SVGAGI in the germline V gene. As DNA, the CDR3 is TGTGCCAGCAGTAGCGACAGGGGCCCTTACGAGCAGTACTTC. The encoded protein is CASSSDRGPYEQYF.

The chain recombines TRBV20-1 with TRBJ1-1, with 12 nucleotides matching TRBD1. Germline V CDR1 and CDR2: DFQATT, SNEGSKA (reference sequence). The CDR3 spans 16 residues. Trimming removed 3 bases from V and 0 bases from J; junction bases left unmatched: 5. CDR3 residues: CSASRDRGPLNTEAFF. The CDR3 DNA follows: TGCAGTGCTAGTAGGGACAGGGGGCCCCTGAACACTGAAGCTTTCTTT.

This chain uses TRBV12-3 or TRBV12-4 with TRBJ2-1, with 8 bases fitting TRBD2. This CDR3 contains 11 residues. Trimming removed 4 bases from V and 13 bases from J; junction bases left unmatched: 3. The CDR3 DNA reads TGTGCCAGCAGTTACCTAGCGGGCCAGTTCTTC. The encoded protein is CASSYLAGQFF.

This chain connects TRBV27 to TRBJ1-1; 8 bases match TRBD1. The CDR3 has 18 amino acids. V was pared by 5 bases and J by 2 bases, with 16 bases of the junction left unmatched. CDR1 and CDR2 from the germline V gene are MNHEY and SMNVEV (reference sequence). CDR3 coding DNA: TGTGCCAGCAGTCCTTTAACCTTTCAGGGGGCCAGAAACACTGAAGCTTTCTTT. It codes for CASSPLTFQGARNTEAFF.

The CDR3 loop is CASSPIGDSNYGYTF. Written as DNA, the CDR3 is TGTGCCAGCAGCCCCATCGGGGACAGTAACTATGGCTACACCTTC. The rearrangement uses TRBV6-6 and TRBJ1-2; 7 positions agree with TRBD1. The CDR3 consists of 15 residues. V lost 6 bases, J lost 1 base, and 8 bases stayed unmatched. Germline V gene lookup returns CDR1 MNHNY and CDR2 SVGAGI (reference sequence).

The V call is TRBV7-9, the J call TRBJ2-5; no firm D call. In germline, CDR1 is SEHNR, CDR2 FQNEAQ (reference sequence). The CDR3 runs 17 residues. V dropped 5 bases and J dropped 2 bases, with 21 bases sitting between them. The DNA for the CDR3 is TGTGCCAGCAGCCACCCTAAATCTCTGATTGGACAAGAGACCCAGTACTTC. Translated, it gives CASSHPKSLIGQETQYF.

This clone showed up just once. This chain connects TRBV14 to TRBJ2-3; 7 positions match TRBD2. The junction had 7 bases not matched to a gene; V was cut back by 4 bases and J by 6 bases. Per germline, CDR1 SGHDN and CDR2 FVKESK. The CDR3 is 14 amino acids. The CDR3 DNA reads as TGTGCCAGCAGCCGCGGACTAGACGGCGATACGCAGTATTTT. It codes for CASSRGLDGDTQYF.

This clone was recorded once. V is TRBV13 and J is TRBJ2-4, with 11 bases fitting TRBD1. The CDR3 spans 20 residues. V dropped 3 bases and J dropped 0; count of bases not matched to a gene: 13. CDR1 PRHDT and CDR2 FYEKMQ come from the germline V gene (reference sequence). This CDR3 reads CASSFVAGTGGLLAKNIQYF. The CDR3 DNA reads as TGTGCCAGCAGCTTCGTGGCCGGGACAGGGGGACTGCTAGCCAAAAACATTCAGTACTTC.

The V and J genes are TRBV3-1 (or the pseudogene TRBV3-2) and TRBJ1-1, with TRBD1 identical over 11 bases. With 5 bases clipped from V and 4 bases from J, the junction kept 6 bases outside the gene matches. Germline V gene lookup returns CDR1 LGHDT and CDR2 YNNKEL (reference sequence). The CDR3 is 15 residues long. The DNA for the CDR3 is TGTGCCAGCAGCGAATGGGGACAGGGGGGCACTGAAGCTTTCTTT. Its protein is CASSEWGQGGTEAFF.

In this sample, this clone turned up once. This chain uses TRBV7-2 with TRBJ2-7; 10 positions match TRBD2. The germline CDR1 and CDR2 sequences are SGHTA and FQGNSA. Germline trimming cut 7 bases from V and 0 bases from J; bases unmatched to any gene: 6. CDR3 length equals 15 residues. The DNA for the CDR3 is TGTGCCAGCACCCTACTAGCGGGGTTCTCCTACGAGCAGTACTTC. Protein: CASTLLAGFSYEQYF.

The chain has TRBV7-9 and TRBJ1-4; possibly TRBD1 for D (6 bases). CDR1 SEHNR and CDR2 FQNEAQ come from the germline V gene (reference sequence). There are 15 residues in the CDR3. Trimming took 4 bases from V and 8 from J, leaving 17 bases between them. The CDR3 DNA follows: TGTGCCAGCAGCTCCGCAGGGGCGGGAGGGGAAAAACTGTTTTTT. Its translation is CASSSAGAGGEKLFF.

The V call is TRBV3-1 (or the pseudogene TRBV3-2), the J call TRBJ1-5; D remains unclear. This CDR3 contains 13 residues. V gave up 1 base and J gave up 5 bases, with 6 bases separating them. Germline V gives CDR1 LGHDT, CDR2 YNNKEL (reference sequence). The DNA of the CDR3 is TGTGCCAGCAGCCAAGGCAGTTATCAGCCCCAGCATTTT. This gives the protein CASSQGSYQPQHF.